A selection of T cell receptor beta chains follows, all from one sample in a study of Graves' ophthalmopathy and Graves' hyperthyroidism. MiXCR, applied by TCRdb to the multiplex PCR reads, yields one record per CDR3 protein. The repertoire holds approximately 1.2 million distinct CDR3 sequences, with about two fifths as singletons. The material sequenced was peripheral blood or thyroid tissue (not recorded which). The origin of the receptors is an adult man with Graves' hyperthyroidism. CDR3s include the opening cysteine and the closing phenylalanine or tryptophan. A D gene is named only where the DNA matches it firmly. Clone size is shown for a subset of rows, as once, few, many or a class of expanded clone.

v_call	clone_size	j_call	d_call	cdr3_aa	cdr3_nt
TRBV5-6	few	TRBJ2-2	-	CASSLDRGGANTGELFF	TGTGCCAGCAGCTTAGATAGGGGCGGAGCGAACACCGGGGAGCTGTTTTTT
TRBV24-1	many	TRBJ2-7	-	CATSAADSSSYEQYF	TGTGCCACCAGTGCCGCGGACTCGAGCTCCTACGAGCAGTACTTC
TRBV5-1	many	TRBJ1-6	-	CASSSGRPEGSPLHF	TGCGCCAGCAGCTCCGGACGCCCGGAGGGTTCACCCCTCCACTTT
TRBV10-3	-	TRBJ1-1	-	CAISGNGMNTEAFF	TGTGCCATCAGTGGCAATGGTATGAACACTGAAGCTTTCTTT
TRBV19	few	TRBJ2-2	-	CASSIGQGMNTGELFF	TGTGCCAGTAGTATCGGGCAGGGGATGAACACCGGGGAGCTGTTTTTT
TRBV13	many	TRBJ1-1	TRBD1	CASSLQGAVMNTEAFF	TGTGCCAGCAGCTTACAGGGGGCGGTCATGAACACTGAAGCTTTCTTT
TRBV5-6	few	TRBJ1-2	-	CASSPGMDYGYTF	TGTGCCAGCAGCCCGGGCATGGACTATGGCTACACCTTC
TRBV13	-	TRBJ1-4	TRBD1	CASSLALLGQGNEKLFF	TGTGCCAGCAGCTTAGCGCTGTTGGGACAGGGGAATGAAAAACTGTTTTTT
TRBV14	few	TRBJ2-7	-	CASSQTGRTYEQYF	TGTGCCAGCAGCCAAACCGGACGCACCTACGAGCAGTACTTC
TRBV20-1	many	TRBJ1-1	-	CSAAALGWDTEAFF	TGCAGTGCGGCCGCATTGGGATGGGACACTGAAGCTTTCTTT
TRBV6-1	-	TRBJ2-7	-	CATEVAYEQYF	TGTGCCACCGAGGTAGCGTACGAGCAGTACTTC
TRBV5-1	-	TRBJ2-7	-	CARKGTDSYEQYF	TGCGCCAGAAAAGGGACCGATTCCTACGAGCAGTACTTC
TRBV29-1	-	TRBJ2-5	-	CTLAGRGEETQYF	TGCACCCTCGCAGGCAGGGGTGAAGAGACCCAGTACTTC
TRBV11-2	many	TRBJ2-7	TRBD1	CASSLGTGLNEQYF	TGTGCCAGCAGCTTAGGGACAGGGTTGAACGAGCAGTACTTC
TRBV2	few	TRBJ2-3	TRBD1	CASSSRDRGGTDTQYF	TGTGCCAGCAGTTCCCGGGACAGGGGGGGCACAGATACGCAGTATTTT
TRBV9	many	TRBJ1-6	-	CASSTSGRVDSPLHF	TGTGCCAGCAGCACGAGTGGGAGGGTGGATTCACCCCTCCACTTT
TRBV25-1	-	TRBJ1-1	TRBD1	CASSEWRGTGVMNTEAFF	TGTGCCAGCAGTGAATGGCGGGGGACAGGGGTCATGAACACTGAAGCTTTCTTT
TRBV15	few	TRBJ1-3	TRBD1	CATSRTTGGSSSGNTIYF	TGTGCCACCAGCAGAACGACAGGGGGCAGCAGCTCTGGAAACACCATATATTTT
TRBV28	-	TRBJ2-5	-	CASRDNDGKETQYF	TGTGCCAGCAGAGACAATGACGGAAAAGAGACCCAGTACTTC
TRBV20-1	many	TRBJ1-1	-	CSASVPANTEAFF	TGCAGTGCTAGTGTCCCCGCGAACACTGAAGCTTTCTTT
TRBV2	-	TRBJ1-1	-	CASSVGQMENTEAFF	TGTGCCAGCAGTGTGGGACAAATGGAGAACACTGAAGCTTTCTTT
TRBV2	-	TRBJ2-5	TRBD2	CASSGPTSGREFETQYF	TGTGCCAGCAGTGGACCGACTAGCGGGAGGGAGTTTGAGACCCAGTACTTC
TRBV30	-	TRBJ1-5	-	CAWSVGGQGNQPQHF	TGTGCCTGGAGTGTGGGAGGGCAAGGCAATCAGCCCCAGCATTTT
TRBV10-1	-	TRBJ2-7	-	CASQDEGFGYEQYF	TGCGCCAGCCAAGATGAAGGGTTTGGCTACGAGCAGTACTTC
TRBV7-9	-	TRBJ2-5	TRBD1	CASSLRTGGIQETQYF	TGTGCCAGCAGTCTGCGGACAGGGGGAATCCAAGAGACCCAGTACTTC
TRBV7-8	-	TRBJ2-3	TRBD1	CASSLTGGTGDTQYF	TGTGCCAGCAGCTTAACAGGGGGGACTGGAGATACGCAGTATTTT
TRBV2	many	TRBJ2-2	-	CASSVRQGTGELFF	TGTGCCAGCAGTGTTCGCCAGGGGACCGGGGAGCTGTTTTTT
TRBV10-3	many	TRBJ2-7	TRBD2	CAISEGPGLAGLYEQYF	TGTGCCATCAGTGAGGGTCCGGGACTAGCGGGGTTATACGAGCAGTACTTC
TRBV27	few	TRBJ2-2	-	CASSRVPGELFF	TGTGCCAGCAGCCGGGTACCCGGGGAGCTGTTTTTT
TRBV20-1	-	TRBJ1-5	-	CSATVGGGQGQPQHF	TGCAGTGCTACCGTAGGTGGGGGGCAGGGTCAGCCCCAGCATTTT
TRBV11-2	-	TRBJ1-2	TRBD1	CASSQQGGTNYGYTF	TGTGCCAGCAGCCAGCAGGGGGGAACTAACTATGGCTACACCTTC
TRBV2	-	TRBJ2-3	TRBD2	CASAGTSGGATDTQYF	TGTGCCAGCGCCGGGACTAGCGGGGGGGCCACAGATACGCAGTATTTT
TRBV20-1	many	TRBJ2-7	TRBD1	CSARDRHRGLLDEQYF	TGCAGTGCTAGAGATCGTCACAGGGGGCTCCTTGACGAGCAGTACTTC
TRBV12-3/TRBV12-4	few	TRBJ2-2	-	CASVKGGNPTNTGELFF	TGTGCCAGCGTCAAGGGCGGGAACCCCACGAACACCGGGGAGCTGTTTTTT
TRBV29-1	-	TRBJ1-1	-	CSVPQGQNTEAFF	TGCAGCGTACCTCAGGGGCAGAACACTGAAGCTTTCTTT
TRBV24-1	many	TRBJ1-2	-	CATRGTENYGYTF	TGTGCCACCAGAGGGACGGAGAACTATGGCTACACCTTC
TRBV20-1	few	TRBJ1-6	-	CSASLLASNSPLHF	TGCAGTGCTAGTCTTCTAGCTTCCAATTCACCCCTCCACTTT
TRBV7-9	few	TRBJ2-7	-	CASSPGRTGSEQYF	TGTGCCAGCAGCCCGGGACGAACCGGTTCCGAGCAGTACTTC
TRBV9	many	TRBJ2-5	-	CASSVRGYQETQYF	TGTGCCAGCAGCGTAAGGGGGTACCAAGAGACCCAGTACTTC
TRBV7-2	many	TRBJ2-7	-	CASSSGQASSYEQYF	TGTGCCAGCAGCAGCGGGCAGGCCTCATCCTACGAGCAGTACTTC
TRBV19	-	TRBJ2-7	-	CASSIRNRMVEQYF	TGTGCCAGTAGTATCCGGAATCGGATGGTCGAGCAGTACTTC
TRBV29-1	many	TRBJ1-1	-	CSVEDLFIGSNTEAFF	TGCAGCGTTGAAGATCTTTTCATCGGTTCGAACACTGAAGCTTTCTTT
TRBV20-1	few	TRBJ2-2	-	CSASIALGELFF	TGCAGTGCTAGTATAGCATTAGGGGAGCTGTTTTTT
TRBV7-3	many	TRBJ2-5	-	CASSPQHSSRTQYF	TGTGCCAGCAGCCCGCAACACTCCTCCCGGACCCAGTACTTC
TRBV20-1	-	TRBJ1-2	-	CSARGIKGYYGYTF	TGCAGTGCTAGAGGAATTAAGGGCTACTATGGCTACACCTTC
TRBV9	few	TRBJ2-7	-	CASSQVVGGREQYF	TGTGCCAGCAGCCAAGTTGTGGGGGGCCGGGAGCAGTACTTC
TRBV25-1	many	TRBJ1-5	-	CASRSTPNQPQHF	TGTGCCAGCAGGTCAACCCCCAATCAGCCCCAGCATTTT
TRBV5-1	many	TRBJ1-5	-	CASSLEGWGQPQHF	TGCGCCAGCAGCTTGGAGGGGTGGGGTCAGCCCCAGCATTTT
TRBV19	few	TRBJ2-5	TRBD1	CASSIDGQGRLETQYF	TGTGCCAGTAGTATAGACGGACAGGGTCGTTTGGAGACCCAGTACTTC
TRBV7-8	-	TRBJ2-7	TRBD1	CASSPGQGANSYEQYF	TGTGCCAGCAGCCCGGGACAGGGGGCAAATTCCTACGAGCAGTACTTC
TRBV2	many	TRBJ2-6	TRBD1	CASDREANVLTF	TGTGCCAGCGACAGGGAGGCCAACGTCCTGACTTTC
TRBV10-3	-	TRBJ2-2	TRBD1	CAIRDRGSAGELFF	TGTGCCATCAGGGACAGGGGGTCAGCCGGGGAGCTGTTTTTT
TRBV7-2	-	TRBJ2-5	-	CASSVSAAPETQYF	TGTGCCAGCAGCGTCTCGGCAGCTCCCGAGACCCAGTACTTC